This T cell receptor beta chain was recorded in a study of neurological immune-mediated disorders. Findings and limits, study-wide: Among expanded clones, no CDR3 amino acid sequences were shared across subjects, a pattern suggesting private repertoires in all groups. Phylogenetic grouping assigned the repertoires of 18 of 34 multiple sclerosis patients to a single cluster of related CDR3 sequences. This cluster may be a repertoire-level signature.

At least ten counts were recorded for this clonotype. The antigen is undetermined. As for the cDNA, it was generated by 5'RACE with 10-nucleotide random UMIs. TCRdb processed the 5' RACE reads anew with MiXCR; each CDR3 protein has one entry. Found here are some 66,000 distinct CDR3 sequences, 4.1% of them singletons; the top ten hold more than 2.5%. Germline CDR1 and CDR2: DFQATT and SNEGSKA (reference sequence). The V end was cut by 6 bases, the J end by 7 bases, with 10 bases between. The CDR3 length is 12 residues. For the unsorted libraries, 2 million PBMCs stored at -80 C served as input. The TCR was taken from a man in his forties or fifties with multiple sclerosis. Sequencing was carried out using PBMCs. The chain links TRBV20-1 to TRBJ1-6, with D maybe TRBD1 (6 bases). CDR3 amino acids: CSADDRNSPLHF. The CDR3 coding sequence is TGCAGTGCAGATGACAGGAATTCACCCCTCCACTTT.